The subject of this entry is one TCR beta chain. Germline V gene data show CDR1 as MNHNY and CDR2 as SVGAGI (reference sequence). The length of the CDR3 is 13 residues. V lost 3 bases and J lost 6, with 11 bases in between. Here immunoSEQ multiplex PCR was the method, and the copy in TCRdb shows in-frame clones only, minus some. The table records approximately 90,000 clones, 85% to 95% of them present only once. The sample belongs to a study of T cell changes during pregnancy in multiple sclerosis. The chain recombines TRBV6-6 with TRBJ1-1; TRBD1 might be the D (6 bases). Sequenced material: peripheral blood, taken in the third trimester of pregnancy. The source of this sequence is a female donor with multiple sclerosis, enrolled in a pregnancy study. This chain's CDR3 is CASSYKTGSEAFF. CDR3 bases: TGTGCCAGCAGTTATAAGACAGGCTCTGAAGCTTTCTTT.